The 12 T cell receptor beta chains given below trace back to one sample, sequenced in a study of blood T cell repertoires in COVID-19. This table comes from immunoSEQ multiplex PCR, and its TCRdb copy is limited to in-frame clones, with some not included. The sample includes 210,000 or so clones, more than 80% of them seen just once. The sequenced sample was PBMCs or T cells enriched from blood (not recorded which). The receptor set was obtained from a man in his sixties who had recovered from COVID-19.

The CDR3: CASREQGAKNTEAFF. In DNA form, the CDR3 reads TGTGCCAGCAGAGAACAGGGGGCCAAGAACACTGAAGCTTTCTTT. J is TRBJ1-1 and V is TRBV2; 9 positions match TRBD1. Germline CDR1 reads SNHLY; CDR2 reads FYNNEI. The trim removed 6 bases at V and 1 base at J, leaving 6 bases unmatched. The CDR3 loop spans 15 amino acids. Complete variable domain (other parts from reference TRBV2 and TRBJ1-1): EPEVTQTPSHQVTQMGQEVILRCVPISNHLYFYWYRQILGQKVEFLVSFYNNEISEKSEIFDDQFSVERPDGSNFTLKIRSTKLEDSAMYFCASREQGAKNTEAFFGQGTRLTVV.

The chain is built from TRBV7-2 and TRBJ2-3, with 11 bases fitting TRBD2. Germline CDR1 and CDR2: SGHTA and FQGNSA. Trimming at V came to 6 bases and at J to 2 bases, leaving 7 bases not matched to a gene. CDR3 size: 16 residues. The CDR3 sequence is CASRLLAGGPTDTQYF. DNA for the CDR3: TGTGCCAGCAGGCTCCTAGCGGGAGGTCCCACAGATACGCAGTATTTT.

The rearrangement joins TRBV6-5 to TRBJ1-3; D may be TRBD1 (5 bases). The CDR3 loop spans 15 amino acids. Germline V gene sequence: CDR1 MNHEY, CDR2 SVGAGI. The V gene lost 0 bases and the J gene lost 4 bases, with 10 bases spanning the gap. The CDR3 loop is CASSYSGGSGNTIYF. The DNA for the CDR3 is TGTGCCAGCAGTTACTCCGGGGGTTCAGGAAACACCATATATTTT.

This clone has a handful of counts. Other DNA sequences in the sample encode the same CDR3. V usage is TRBV18 and J usage is TRBJ1-4, with a weak D call TRBD1 (6 bases). Germline V gene lookup returns CDR1 KGHSH and CDR2 LQKENI. Trimming stripped 3 bases from V and 2 bases from J, with 7 bases between. CDR3 length: 14 residues. CDR3 protein: CASSPDRTNEKLFF. In DNA form, the CDR3 reads TGTGCCAGCTCACCCGACAGGACTAATGAAAAACTGTTTTTT.

The chain combines TRBV12-5 with TRBJ1-6; the D is unclear. Germline CDR1 and CDR2: LGHNT and FRNRAP. V was shortened by 4 bases and J by 15 bases, with 16 bases between the two germline ends. The CDR3 is 13 residues long. CDR3 sequence reads: CASGSLSREVLHF. CDR3 in DNA: TGTGCTAGTGGTTCCCTTAGCCGGGAGGTCCTCCACTTT. The full variable domain, completed using reference TRBV12-5 and TRBJ1-6, is DARVTQTPRHKVTEMGQEVTMRCQPILGHNTVFWYRQTMMQGLELLAYFRNRAPLDDSGMPKDRFSAEMPDATLATLKIQPSEPRDSAVYFCASGSLSREVLHFGNGTRLTVT.

This chain links TRBV2 with TRBJ1-2; no firm D call. The ends were cut back, 4 bases at V and 4 bases at J, with 10 bases in the middle. The length of the CDR3 is 13 residues. CDR1 and CDR2 (germline): SNHLY, FYNNEI. CDR3 coding DNA: TGTGCCAGCAGTGCGCCAGGCAGCTATGGCTACACCTTC. Translating gives CASSAPGSYGYTF.

Here the CDR3 reads CASSSTTGGLTEAFF. The CDR3 DNA reads TGTGCCAGCAGCTCAACCACAGGGGGTTTGACTGAAGCTTTCTTT. The J gene is TRBJ1-1, the V gene TRBV5-4; TRBD1 agrees at 8 bases. The CDR3 consists of 15 residues. Trimming removed 3 bases from V and 5 bases from J; junction bases left unmatched: 9. CDR1 SGHNT and CDR2 YYREEE come from the germline V gene (reference sequence).

Only a few counts were recorded for this clone. The chain is built from TRBV21-1 and TRBJ2-1; the table gives TRBD1 as D, unverified against the DNA. TRBV21-1 is shown as a pseudogene. CDR3 size: 11 residues. The CDR3 sequence is CRDKVYNEQFF. The CDR3 nucleotides are TGTAGGGACAAGGTCTACAATGAGCAGTTCTTC.

The gene calls are TRBV24-1 and TRBJ2-1; D might be TRBD2 (5 bases). The CDR3 spans 16 residues. V shed 2 bases and J shed 0 bases, with 10 bases lying between them. The germline V gene encodes CDR1 KGHDR and CDR2 SFDVKD. CDR3 sequence reads: CATSDSEGASYNEQFF. DNA for the CDR3: TGTGCCACCAGTGATTCTGAGGGCGCCTCCTACAATGAGCAGTTCTTC.

The chain is built from TRBV11-2 and TRBJ1-2; no definite D call. This CDR3 spans 13 amino acids. The germline V gene has CDR1 SGHAT and CDR2 FQNNGV. Trimming removed 1 base at V and 7 bases at J, with 10 bases between. CDR3 protein: CASSLVGLGGYTF. DNA for the CDR3: TGTGCCAGCAGCTTAGTCGGTCTCGGTGGCTACACCTTC.

The chain combines TRBV18 with TRBJ1-6, with D tentatively TRBD1 (6 bases). The V gene's germline CDR1 is KGHSH and CDR2 LQKENI. CDR3 length equals 14 residues. With 3 bases removed from V and 8 bases from J, the gap between germline ends came to 11 bases. CDR3 nucleotide sequence: TGTGCCAGCTCACCTGGGGGGGCTTATTCACCCCTCCACTTT. Translating it yields CASSPGGAYSPLHF. The full variable domain, completed using reference TRBV18 and TRBJ1-6, is NAGVMQNPRHLVRRRGQEARLRCSPMKGHSHVYWYRQLPEEGLKFMVYLQKENIIDESGMPKERFSAEFPKEGPSILRIQQVVRGDSAAYFCASSPGGAYSPLHFGNGTRLTVT.

The chain links TRBV19 to TRBJ1-3, with D possibly being TRBD1 (6 bases). Germline V gene lookup returns CDR1 LNHDA and CDR2 SQIVND (reference sequence). The CDR3 covers 16 residues. V was shortened by 5 bases and J by 4 bases, with 18 bases between the two germline ends. CDR3 nucleotides: TGTGCCAGTAGTCTCCATCCCCGGGACATAGGAAACACCATATATTTT. This gives the protein CASSLHPRDIGNTIYF. The entire variable domain, with the rest obtained from reference TRBV19 and TRBJ1-3, is as follows: DGGITQSPKYLFRKEGQNVTLSCEQNLNHDAMYWYRQDPGQGLRLIYYSQIVNDFQKGDIAEGYSVSREKKESFPLTVTSAQKNPTAFYLCASSLHPRDIGNTIYFGEGSWLTVV.